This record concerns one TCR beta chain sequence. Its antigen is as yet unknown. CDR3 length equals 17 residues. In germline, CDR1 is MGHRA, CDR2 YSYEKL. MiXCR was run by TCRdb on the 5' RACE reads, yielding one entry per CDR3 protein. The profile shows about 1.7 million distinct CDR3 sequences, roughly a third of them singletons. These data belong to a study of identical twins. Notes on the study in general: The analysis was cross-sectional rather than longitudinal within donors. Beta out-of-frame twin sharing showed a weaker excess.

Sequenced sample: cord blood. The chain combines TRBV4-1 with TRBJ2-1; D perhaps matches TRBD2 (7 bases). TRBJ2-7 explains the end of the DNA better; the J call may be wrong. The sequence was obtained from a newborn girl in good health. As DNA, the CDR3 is TGCGCCAGCAGCCAAGATGGGGGGGGCCGCTCCTACAATGAGCAGTACTTC. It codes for CASSQDGGGRSYNEQYF.